This TCR beta chain comes out of a study of blood T cell repertoires in COVID-19. As processed by the authors: Amplification of reference gene primers provided the estimated nucleated cell counts. The repertoire was sequenced with immunoSEQ multiplex PCR; TCRdb's copy has only in-frame clones and lacks some. V, J and clone size are those of that table, while D and trimming were read from the DNA. The sample lists approximately 210,000 clones, approximately 82% occurring once. J was trimmed by 6 bases and V by 10 bases; bases with no gene match: 11. The CDR3 sequence is 15 residues long. Germline V lookup: CDR1 SGHVS, CDR2 FQNEAQ.

Sequenced sample: peripheral blood. The gene calls are TRBV7-8 and TRBJ2-1; TRBD2 matches at 11 bases. This TCR was recovered from a man aged 45 to 65 with active or convalescent COVID-19. CDR3 in amino acids: CATTLLAGGRNEQFF. The CDR3 coding sequence is TGTGCCACCACCCTGCTAGCGGGAGGACGCAATGAGCAGTTCTTC.